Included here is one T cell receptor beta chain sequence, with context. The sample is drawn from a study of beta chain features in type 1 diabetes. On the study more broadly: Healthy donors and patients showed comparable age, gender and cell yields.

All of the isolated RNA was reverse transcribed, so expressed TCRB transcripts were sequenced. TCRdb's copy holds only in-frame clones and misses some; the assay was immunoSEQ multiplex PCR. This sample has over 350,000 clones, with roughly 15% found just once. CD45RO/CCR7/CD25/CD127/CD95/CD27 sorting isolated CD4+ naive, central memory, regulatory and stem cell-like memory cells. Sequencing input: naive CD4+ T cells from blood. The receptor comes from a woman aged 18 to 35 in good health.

The CDR3 DNA sequence: TGTGCCAGCTCACCCCGGCGTTGGGACAGCAGCTCCTACAATGAGCAGTTCTTC. It translates to CASSPRRWDSSSYNEQFF. This sequence joins TRBV18 and TRBJ2-1, with 7 bases that match TRBD1. CDR1 is KGHSH, CDR2 LQKENI, per germline. This CDR3 spans 18 amino acids. V lost 3 bases, J lost 0 bases, and 11 bases stayed unmatched.